Listed here are 30 T cell receptor beta chains from one sample, sequenced in a study of T cell responses to AZD1222 COVID-19 vaccine. The method was immunoSEQ multiplex PCR; TCRdb's version includes in-frame clones alone and lacks a portion of them. Of around 210,000 clones in the sample, around 94% are singletons; the top ten hold over 1.5%. This specimen was peripheral blood, taken 28 days after the second dose of the MenACWY control vaccine. These receptors originate from an adult who received the MenACWY meningococcal vaccine as a control.

V gene TRBV2 combines with J gene TRBJ1-1, with no clear D. V lost 6 bases and J 4 bases, leaving 12 bases between the germline ends. This CDR3 is built from 13 residues. Germline values: CDR1 SNHLY, CDR2 FYNNEI. The chain's CDR3 is CASRVSLTTEAFF. The CDR3, as DNA: TGTGCCAGCAGAGTGTCGTTGACCACTGAAGCTTTCTTT.

The rearrangement joins TRBV25-1 to TRBJ2-7, with a weak D call TRBD1 (6 bases). V lost 10 bases and J 4 bases, leaving 17 bases between the germline ends. The CDR3 extends over 13 amino acids. Per the germline V gene, CDR1 is MGHDK and CDR2 is SYGVNS. CDR3 nucleotides: TGTGCCACCACAGGGCAGTCCCTTTACGAGCAGTACTTC. Amino acids: CATTGQSLYEQYF.

J is TRBJ2-7 and V is TRBV19; maybe TRBD1 (5 bases). This CDR3 comprises 14 residues. The V and J ends lost 5 bases and 6 bases respectively, with 17 bases between them. The V gene's germline CDR1 is LNHDA and CDR2 SQIVND (reference sequence). CDR3 amino acids: CASSPITQGSEQYF. CDR3 coding DNA: TGTGCCAGTAGTCCGATAACTCAGGGATCCGAGCAGTACTTC.

The J gene is TRBJ2-5, the V gene TRBV5-1; D may be TRBD1 or TRBD2 (5 bases each). The germline V gene encodes CDR1 SGHRS and CDR2 YFSETQ. V gave up 3 bases and J gave up 5 bases, with 11 bases separating them. The CDR3 consists of 13 residues. Here the CDR3 reads CASSSGRNETQYF. The DNA of the CDR3 is TGCGCCAGCAGCTCGGGACGGAACGAGACCCAGTACTTC.

The chain recombines TRBV7-3 with TRBJ2-3; no reliable D call. There are 13 residues in the CDR3. Per the germline V gene, CDR1 is SGHTA and CDR2 is FQGTGA. Between the trimmed V and J ends, which lost 5 bases and 3 bases, there was a span of 9 bases. The CDR3 bases are TGTGCCAGCAGCCCCTCCAGGACAGATACGCAGTATTTT. The encoded protein is CASSPSRTDTQYF.

V is TRBV5-6 and J is TRBJ1-5; D is possibly TRBD1 (5 bases). V lost 2 bases and J 7 bases, leaving 13 bases between the germline ends. From germline, CDR1 is SGHDT and CDR2 YYEEEE. The CDR3 is 14 amino acids. CDR3 sequence: CASSFSGPRQPQHF. CDR3 in DNA: TGTGCCAGCAGCTTTTCAGGGCCCCGCCAGCCCCAGCATTTT.

This CDR3 reads CASSPTGSTNEKLFF. The CDR3 DNA follows: TGTGCCAGTTCCCCGACAGGGTCAACTAATGAAAAACTGTTTTTT. The chain combines TRBV19 with TRBJ1-4; 7 bases are a match to TRBD1. V lost 8 bases and J lost 0; bases outside the gene matches: 6. In germline, CDR1 is LNHDA, CDR2 SQIVND (reference sequence). The CDR3 covers 15 residues. Full variable domain (outside the CDR3, taken from reference TRBV19 and TRBJ1-4): DGGITQSPKYLFRKEGQNVTLSCEQNLNHDAMYWYRQDPGQGLRLIYYSQIVNDFQKGDIAEGYSVSREKKESFPLTVTSAQKNPTAFYLCASSPTGSTNEKLFFGSGTQLSVL.

Here the CDR3 DNA reads TGCAGCGTTGAAGACGGAGTTCTGGGGGGCGAGCAGTACTTC. This codes for CSVEDGVLGGEQYF. This rearrangement joins TRBV29-1 to TRBJ2-7; TRBD2 might be the D (6 bases). V was clipped by 0 bases and J by 6 bases, with 15 bases between them. Germline V gives CDR1 SQVTM, CDR2 ANQGSEA. The CDR3 runs 14 residues.

CDR3 amino acids: CASSSTGGLTDTQYF. The CDR3 bases are TGTGCCAGCAGCTCTACAGGGGGCCTCACAGATACGCAGTATTTT. The V and J genes are TRBV5-6 and TRBJ2-3, with 9 bases fitting TRBD1. Unmatched junction bases numbered 4, after V lost 3 bases and J lost 2 bases. CDR1 is SGHDT and CDR2 is YYEEEE in the germline V gene. The CDR3 loop spans 15 amino acids.

The CDR3 is CASSAYKVLGNTEAFF. The DNA for the CDR3 is TGTGCCAGCAGTGCCTATAAGGTCCTGGGAAACACTGAAGCTTTCTTT. The gene calls are TRBV28 and TRBJ1-1; D gene unclear. Germline assignment: CDR1 MDHEN and CDR2 SYDVKM. The CDR3 length is 16 residues. Trimming stripped 5 bases from V and 2 bases from J, with 18 bases between. Based on the CDR3 plus reference TRBV28 and TRBJ1-1, the full variable domain is DVKVTQSSRYLVKRTGEKVFLECVQDMDHENMFWYRQDPGLGLRLIYFSYDVKMKEKGDIPEGYSVSREKKERFSLILESASTNQTSMYLCASSAYKVLGNTEAFFGQGTRLTVV.

The V call is TRBV6-2 or TRBV6-3, the J call TRBJ1-1, with 9 bases identical to TRBD1. Germline V lookup: CDR1 MNHEY, CDR2 SVGEGT. After removal of 3 bases from V and 11 bases from J, the junction contained 4 bases not matched to a gene. The length of the CDR3 is 12 residues. This CDR3 is CASSYGTGKAFF. The CDR3 DNA sequence: TGTGCCAGCAGTTATGGGACAGGGAAGGCTTTCTTT.

This chain connects TRBV6-5 to TRBJ1-1; D remains unclear. Germline values: CDR1 MNHEY, CDR2 SVGAGI. CDR3 size: 14 residues. V lost 7 bases to trimming and J lost 1 base, with 13 bases between them. The DNA for the CDR3 is TGTGCCAGCATTCTAGACGGTCAGAACACTGAAGCTTTCTTT. Protein product: CASILDGQNTEAFF.

This rearrangement joins TRBV3-1 (or the pseudogene TRBV3-2) to TRBJ2-7, with a weak D call TRBD1 (6 bases). Germline CDR1 and CDR2: LGHDT and YNNKEL (reference sequence). CDR3 length: 14 amino acids. V lost 6 bases and J lost 1, with 13 bases in between. CDR3 region: CASSPTRGSYEQYF. CDR3 coding DNA: TGTGCCAGCAGTCCTACCAGGGGTTCCTACGAGCAGTACTTC.

The V call is TRBV28, the J call TRBJ2-1, with a possible D match to TRBD1 (6 bases). Between the trimmed V and J ends, which lost 3 bases and 0 bases, there was a span of 18 bases. Germline assignment: CDR1 MDHEN and CDR2 SYDVKM. CDR3 length: 18 residues. The CDR3: CASSLKTGSTLSYNEQFF. The CDR3 nucleotides are TGTGCCAGCAGTTTGAAGACAGGTTCTACACTCTCCTACAATGAGCAGTTCTTC.

The V gene is TRBV28, the J gene TRBJ1-2; the D is unclear. Looked up from germline, CDR1 is MDHEN and CDR2 is SYDVKM. The CDR3 length is 11 residues. V was cut by 5 bases and J by 4 bases, with 5 bases left in between. The CDR3 coding sequence is TGTGCCAGCAGTACCCCCTATGGCTACACCTTC. Residues: CASSTPYGYTF.

This chain connects TRBV5-4 to TRBJ2-7, with 7 positions matching TRBD1. The CDR3 consists of 14 residues. Trimming cost V 1 base and J 3 bases; bases outside gene matches: 4. Germline V lookup: CDR1 SGHNT, CDR2 YYREEE (reference sequence). CDR3 DNA sequence: TGTGCCAGCAGCTTGACAGGGGAGAACTACGAGCAGTACTTC. This sequence encodes CASSLTGENYEQYF.

V is TRBV3-1 (or the pseudogene TRBV3-2) and J is TRBJ2-1, with D unresolved. Germline values: CDR1 LGHDT, CDR2 YNNKEL (reference sequence). The CDR3 covers 15 residues. V was cut by 4 bases and J by 9 bases, with 19 bases left in between. The CDR3 spells CASSPAPRTSAEQFF. CDR3 nucleotide sequence: TGTGCCAGCAGCCCGGCCCCCCGCACGTCAGCTGAGCAGTTCTTC.

The gene calls are TRBV5-6 and TRBJ2-1, with 8 nucleotides matching TRBD2. The CDR3 length is 14 residues. Germline V CDR1 and CDR2: SGHDT, YYEEEE. The junction had 1 base not matched to a gene; V was cut back by 0 bases and J by 5 bases. The CDR3 DNA reads as TGTGCCAGCAGCTTGGCGGGGGGGCACAATGAGCAGTTCTTC. It yields the protein CASSLAGGHNEQFF.

This clone was observed once. The chain joins TRBV7-9 to TRBJ2-7, with no clear D. The CDR3 length is 12 residues. Trimming took off 11 bases at V and 5 bases at J, with 16 bases between the two ends. Germline V gene lookup returns CDR1 SEHNR and CDR2 FQNEAQ (reference sequence). The chain's CDR3 is CASSPIWDEQYF. CDR3 sequence (DNA): TGTGCCTCGAGCCCCATTTGGGACGAGCAGTACTTC. Full variable domain (outside the CDR3, taken from reference TRBV7-9 and TRBJ2-7): DTGVSQNPRHKITKRGQNVTFRCDPISEHNRLYWYRQTLGQGPEFLTYFQNEAQLEKSRLLSDRFSAERPKGSFSTLEIQRTEQGDSAMYLCASSPIWDEQYFGPGTRLTVT.

The CDR3 DNA reads as TGTGCCAGCAGTTTAGACTCCTTAGGGGGCTCCTACGAGCAGTACTTC. It translates to CASSLDSLGGSYEQYF. The chain recombines TRBV27 with TRBJ2-7; tentatively, D is TRBD1 (6 bases). The germline V gene encodes CDR1 MNHEY and CDR2 SMNVEV (reference sequence). The CDR3 has 16 amino acids. V was cut by 2 bases and J by 0 bases, with 14 bases left in between.

The chain carries TRBV27 and TRBJ1-2; TRBD1 is a possible D gene (6 bases). CDR1 and CDR2 (germline): MNHEY, SMNVEV (reference sequence). The germline V and J ends were trimmed by 4 bases and 2 bases, with 17 bases remaining between them. This CDR3 region has 16 residues. The CDR3 DNA is TGTGCCAGCAGTTCCGCCTGGGCAGGGGTAAACTATGGCTACACCTTC. Protein: CASSSAWAGVNYGYTF.

The CDR3 DNA reads as TGTGCCAGCAGTTTCGGGGCAGCCCGTGTGGAAAAACTGTTTTTT. It translates to CASSFGAARVEKLFF. The chain uses TRBV6-5 and TRBJ1-4; possibly TRBD1 for D (5 bases). The V gene's germline CDR1 is MNHEY and CDR2 SVGAGI. V dropped 4 bases and J dropped 8 bases, with 17 bases sitting between them. The CDR3 is 15 amino acids.

V usage is TRBV2 and J usage is TRBJ2-1; no definite D call. V lost 2 bases and J lost 7, with 9 bases in between. Germline CDR1 SNHLY, CDR2 FYNNEI. This CDR3 is 13 amino acids long. The CDR3 DNA reads as TGTGCCAGCAGTGAATTGTCGATTAATGAGCAGTTCTTC. It yields the protein CASSELSINEQFF.

V usage is TRBV12-3 or TRBV12-4 and J usage is TRBJ1-1; D possibly corresponds to TRBD1 (6 bases). Trimming removed 7 bases at V and 2 bases at J, with 11 bases between. The CDR3 totals 13 residues. The CDR3 DNA reads as TGTGCCAGCAACGACAGGCCTAACACTGAAGCTTTCTTT. Translating it yields CASNDRPNTEAFF.

The chain carries TRBV5-1 and TRBJ2-7; possibly TRBD2 for D (7 bases). Germline V gene lookup returns CDR1 SGHRS and CDR2 YFSETQ. Between the trimmed V and J ends, which lost 4 bases and 2 bases, there was a span of 16 bases. The CDR3 sequence is 15 residues long. CDR3 sequence (DNA): TGCGCCAGCAGCCGGTTAGGGGGGGACGCCTACGAGCAGTACTTC. This encodes CASSRLGGDAYEQYF.

In regard to this clone: The junction does not match germline at one end; this may be a read error. The V gene is TRBV2, the J gene TRBJ1-2; D is unclear. Germline lookup yields CDR1 SNHLY and CDR2 FYNNEI. The CDR3 consists of 14 residues. The CDR3 here is CANSVSGIPGGYTF. As DNA, the CDR3 is TGTGCCAACAGTGTCTCCGGGATACCAGGCGGCTACACCTTC.

About this clone itself: Other DNA sequences from this sample encode an identical CDR3 as well. The rearrangement joins TRBV12-3 or TRBV12-4 to TRBJ2-7; D unresolved. The CDR3 runs to 11 residues. With 4 bases removed from V and 6 bases from J, the gap between germline ends came to 7 bases. Here the CDR3 reads CASSSTGEQYF. The CDR3 region has the DNA TGTGCCAGCAGTTCCACTGGCGAGCAGTACTTC.

This chain uses TRBV11-1 with TRBJ1-2; 8 nucleotides align to TRBD1. The CDR3 length is 14 residues. Trimming took 4 bases from V and 6 from J; bases not matched to a gene: 7. Germline lookup yields CDR1 SGHAT and CDR2 FQDESV (reference sequence). CDR3 sequence reads: CASSYRTGSDGYTF. Here the CDR3 DNA reads TGTGCCAGCAGCTACCGGACAGGGAGTGATGGCTACACCTTC.

This clone was picked up a small number of times. The chain links TRBV10-3 to TRBJ1-1; no definite D call. The CDR3 spans 13 residues. Looked up from germline, CDR1 is ENHRY and CDR2 is SYGVKD. V was clipped by 7 bases and J by 0 bases, with 9 bases between them. The CDR3 reads CAIKPQVNTEAFF. CDR3 DNA sequence: TGTGCCATCAAACCCCAGGTGAACACTGAAGCTTTCTTT.

V usage is TRBV6-6 and J usage is TRBJ2-7; D is unresolved. Trimming shortened V by 7 bases and J by 3 bases, and 10 bases separated the two germline ends. The germline CDR1 and CDR2 sequences are MNHNY and SVGAGI (reference sequence). The CDR3 contains 12 residues. The CDR3 reads CASKENNYEQYF. The CDR3 nucleotides read TGTGCCAGCAAGGAGAATAACTACGAGCAGTACTTC.